What follows are 19 T cell receptor beta chains derived from one specimen sequenced in a study of HIV-infected children after antiretroviral therapy interruption. Treatment in this sample: PENTA 11 planned treatment interruption arm or continuous ART arm. A 3' RACE protocol on RNA, with unique molecular identifiers, produced the TCR library. TCRdb used MiXCR to reprocess the 3' RACE reads, holding one entry per CDR3 protein. Of more than 85,000 distinct CDR3 sequences listed, less than 7% are singletons. This specimen consisted of CD45RA+ CD4+ T cells from PBMCs, pooled from several time points, obtained from a donor given antiretroviral therapy, either interrupted or continuous. Subset noted: naive CD4+ CD45RA+ CD45RO- T cells. The receptors here all came from a pool of human donors with HIV.

Ten or more counts support this clonotype. This chain connects TRBV2 to TRBJ1-1, with D unclear. V lost 7 bases, J lost 1 base, and 16 bases lay in between. The CDR3 totals 15 residues. The V gene's germline CDR1 is SNHLY and CDR2 FYNNEI. CDR3 nucleotides: TGTGCCAGCACCCCAGACGGATTAAAGAACACTGAAGCTTTCTTT. It yields the protein CASTPDGLKNTEAFF. The complete variable domain, with remaining parts taken from reference TRBV2 and TRBJ1-1, reads EPEVTQTPSHQVTQMGQEVILRCVPISNHLYFYWYRQILGQKVEFLVSFYNNEISEKSEIFDDQFSVERPDGSNFTLKIRSTKLEDSAMYFCASTPDGLKNTEAFFGQGTRLTVV.

This clonotype has ten or more counts. This chain joins TRBV6-1 and TRBJ2-7; D is unclear. This CDR3 region has 16 residues. V lost 6 bases, J lost 6 bases, and 24 bases lay in between. The germline gives CDR1 MNHNS, CDR2 SASEGT. For the CDR3, the DNA is TGTGCCAGCAGAACCCTACCAACGTTTGGTTGGTTCGAGCAGTACTTC. Protein product: CASRTLPTFGWFEQYF.

The chain recombines TRBV10-1 with TRBJ2-3; a weak D match, TRBD2 (6 bases). Germline CDR1 WNHNN, CDR2 SYGVQD (reference sequence). V gave up 3 bases and J gave up 2 bases, with 21 bases separating them. This CDR3 region has 18 residues. The CDR3 protein is CASSEIVGGWGATDTQYF. DNA of the CDR3: TGCGCCAGCAGTGAAATTGTGGGGGGTTGGGGCGCCACAGATACGCAGTATTTT.

The table lists this clonotype with many counts. The CDR3 is CSARDRQISGNTIYF. As DNA, the CDR3 is TGCAGTGCTAGAGACCGACAGATCTCTGGAAACACCATATATTTT. This chain connects TRBV20-1 to TRBJ1-3, with TRBD1 as a possible D gene (5 bases). The V end was cut by 0 bases, the J end by 0 bases, with 9 bases between. The CDR3 covers 15 residues. CDR1 is DFQATT, CDR2 SNEGSKA, per germline (reference sequence).

This clonotype was seen many times. The chain has TRBV6-6 and TRBJ2-2, with D possibly TRBD1 on 6 matching bases. CDR1 and CDR2 (germline): MNHNY, SVGAGI (reference sequence). The V and J ends lost 5 bases and 4 bases respectively, with 8 bases between them. CDR3 length: 13 amino acids. CDR3 region: CASSGQSTGELFF. CDR3 sequence (DNA): TGTGCCAGCAGTGGACAGAGCACCGGGGAGCTGTTTTTT.

This clonotype was counted ten times or more. The chain couples TRBV27 to TRBJ1-1; D not resolved. CDR1 MNHEY and CDR2 SMNVEV come from the germline V gene (reference sequence). The ends were cut back, 5 bases at V and 11 bases at J, with 12 bases in the middle. The CDR3 has 11 amino acids. The CDR3 loop reads CASSTRTVAFF. For the CDR3, the DNA is TGTGCCAGCAGTACCCGGACGGTTGCTTTCTTT.

Ten or more counts support this clonotype. J is TRBJ2-3 and V is TRBV5-6, with 7 bases fitting TRBD2. The CDR3 spans 16 residues. With V trimmed by 2 bases and J by 2 bases, 8 bases remained unmatched. Germline loops: CDR1 SGHDT, CDR2 YYEEEE. The CDR3 loop reads CASSLDPSGLTDTQYF. For the CDR3, the DNA is TGTGCCAGCAGCTTAGACCCTAGCGGCCTCACAGATACGCAGTATTTT.

This clonotype has a count of ten or more. The rearrangement joins TRBV19 to TRBJ1-5; D not certain. Trimming left V 1 base short and J 3 bases short, with 10 bases between. Germline V gene lookup returns CDR1 LNHDA and CDR2 SQIVND (reference sequence). The CDR3 loop spans 15 amino acids. The CDR3 loop reads CASSIVLSNNQPQHF. The CDR3 DNA reads as TGTGCCAGTAGTATAGTATTGTCCAACAATCAGCCCCAGCATTTT.

This clonotype was seen many times. The chain has TRBV18 and TRBJ2-5; D is ambiguous. The ends were cut back, 4 bases at V and 2 bases at J, with 11 bases in the middle. This CDR3 contains 14 residues. Germline CDR1 is KGHSH and CDR2 is LQKENI. The CDR3 DNA sequence: TGTGCCAGCTCACAGGAACTGACACAAGAGACCCAGTACTTC. This sequence encodes CASSQELTQETQYF.

A few counts support this clonotype. The chain recombines TRBV10-3 with TRBJ2-1, with TRBD1 as a possible D gene (5 bases). The CDR3 loop spans 14 amino acids. V dropped 2 bases and J dropped 12 bases, with 17 bases sitting between them. Germline loops: CDR1 ENHRY, CDR2 SYGVKD. CDR3: CAISEDSSTQGQFF. CDR3 in DNA: TGTGCCATCAGTGAGGACAGCTCCACTCAGGGGCAGTTCTTC.

In its sample, this clonotype was seen many times. The rearrangement uses TRBV7-9 and TRBJ1-6; D call uncertain. The CDR3 contains 15 residues. V was trimmed by 1 base and J by 5 bases, leaving 9 bases between them. The germline V gene encodes CDR1 SEHNR and CDR2 FQNEAQ (reference sequence). The CDR3 region has the DNA TGTGCCAGCAGCTTAGTCGGAGCCGATAATTCACCCCTCCACTTT. Amino acid sequence: CASSLVGADNSPLHF.

This clonotype has only a few counts. The rearrangement links TRBV19 to TRBJ2-1; 9 bases match TRBD1. The J segment lost 6 bases and the V segment lost 5 bases, leaving 8 bases of the junction unmatched. From germline, CDR1 is LNHDA and CDR2 SQIVND (reference sequence). The CDR3 covers 15 residues. The CDR3 DNA reads TGTGCCAGTAGTGCGACCGGGACAGGGAGCAATGAGCAGTTCTTC. This encodes CASSATGTGSNEQFF.

This clonotype was counted many times. V usage is TRBV11-1 and J usage is TRBJ2-6, with unresolved D. The V and J ends lost 2 bases and 0 bases respectively, with 8 bases between them. Germline CDR1 SGHAT, CDR2 FQDESV (reference sequence). The CDR3 runs to 16 residues. The CDR3 reads CASSLRSSSGANVLTF. CDR3 coding DNA: TGTGCCAGCAGCTTAAGGTCGTCCTCTGGGGCCAACGTCCTGACTTTC.

This clonotype was found many times. The chain uses TRBV7-2 and TRBJ2-5; perhaps D is TRBD1 or TRBD2 (6 bases each). V was trimmed by 5 bases and J by 7 bases, leaving 23 bases between them. The CDR3 runs to 16 residues. CDR1 and CDR2 (germline): SGHTA, FQGNSA. The CDR3: CASSQKTGASPLTQYF. The CDR3 DNA reads as TGTGCCAGCAGCCAGAAAACGGGGGCGTCTCCGTTGACCCAGTACTTC.

This clonotype was counted many times. The rearrangement links TRBV12-3 or TRBV12-4 to TRBJ2-1; D might be TRBD1 or TRBD2, each matching 5 bases. CDR3 length: 15 amino acids. The V and J ends lost 6 bases and 8 bases respectively, with 20 bases between them. In nucleotides, the CDR3 is TGTGCCAGCAGCCCCCACTCCGGGACCTGGGATGAGCAGTTCTTC. It encodes CASSPHSGTWDEQFF.

This clonotype was recorded many times. The CDR3 DNA is TGTGCCAGCAGCCGACTAGCTCCGGACTACAATGAGCAGTTCTTC. Encoded protein: CASSRLAPDYNEQFF. V usage is TRBV7-9 and J usage is TRBJ2-1; the match to TRBD2 covers 7 bases. Germline loops: CDR1 SEHNR, CDR2 FQNEAQ (reference sequence). The CDR3 has 15 amino acids. The junction had 7 bases not matched to a gene; V was cut back by 5 bases and J by 3 bases.

This clonotype has a count of ten or more. CDR3 residues: CASSPWGQGAGGPHSPLHF. The CDR3 DNA reads TGTGCCAGCTCACCGTGGGGACAGGGGGCCGGAGGGCCCCATTCACCCCTCCACTTT. This sequence joins TRBV18 and TRBJ1-6; TRBD1 aligns across 12 bases. Germline loops: CDR1 KGHSH, CDR2 LQKENI. The CDR3 is 19 amino acids. Trimming at V came to 3 bases and at J to 8 bases, leaving 14 bases not matched to a gene.

CDR3 nucleotide sequence: TGTGCCAGCAGTAATGCCAACACGGGCACCGGGGAGCTGTTTTTT. Its translation: CASSNANTGTGELFF. The chain has TRBV2 and TRBJ2-2; D not resolved. The length of the CDR3 is 15 residues. Trimming removed 5 bases at V and 4 bases at J, with 14 bases between. In germline, CDR1 is SNHLY, CDR2 FYNNEI.

This clonotype was observed at least ten times. V usage is TRBV5-4 and J usage is TRBJ2-7; perhaps D is TRBD1 or TRBD2 (5 bases each). The CDR3 extends over 15 amino acids. V was shortened by 4 bases and J by 3 bases, with 17 bases between the two germline ends. CDR1 is SGHNT and CDR2 is YYREEE in the germline V gene (reference sequence). The CDR3 nucleotides are TGTGCCAGCAGCGGCGCCGGGACCGAAGTCTACGAGCAGTACTTC. Translation gives CASSGAGTEVYEQYF.